A selection of T cell receptor beta chains follows, all from one sample in a study of blood T cells in healthy people across ages. TCRdb itself ran the 5' RACE reads through MiXCR, one entry per CDR3 protein. The repertoire includes more than 1 million distinct CDR3 sequences, under 55% of them detected once, and approximately 20% sits in the top ten. The source material was blood. These receptors all come from an older woman in good health. CDR3s leave out the opening cysteine and the closing phenylalanine or tryptophan. Each record gives: D gene, CDR3 length, V gene, J gene, CDR3 protein. The D gene is left open where the match is weak.

d_gene: .
len: 10
v_gene: TRBV5-1
j_gene: TRBJ2-7
CDR3aa: ASSPPADEQY

d_gene: .
len: 10
v_gene: TRBV30
j_gene: TRBJ1-2
CDR3aa: AWSVSQRGYT

d_gene: .
len: 12
v_gene: TRBV24-1
j_gene: TRBJ2-2
CDR3aa: ATSDPGGTGELF

d_gene: .
len: 12
v_gene: TRBV29-1
j_gene: .
CDR3aa: SVAAEGVLYEQY

d_gene: .
len: 11
v_gene: TRBV10-3
j_gene: TRBJ1-4
CDR3aa: AIRPDSEEKLF

d_gene: .
len: 10
v_gene: TRBV4-2
j_gene: TRBJ1-1
CDR3aa: ASSDRNTEAF

d_gene: .
len: 12
v_gene: TRBV12-3/TRBV12-4
j_gene: TRBJ2-1
CDR3aa: ASILQGTYNEQF

d_gene: TRBD2
len: 13
v_gene: TRBV4-1
j_gene: TRBJ2-3
CDR3aa: ASSWLAGVTETQY

d_gene: .
len: 13
v_gene: TRBV21-1
j_gene: TRBJ2-1
CDR3aa: ASSNRREVYNEQF

d_gene: TRBD1
len: 13
v_gene: TRBV12-3/TRBV12-4
j_gene: TRBJ2-1
CDR3aa: ASSFPGQGGNEQF

d_gene: .
len: 13
v_gene: TRBV20-1
j_gene: TRBJ2-7
CDR3aa: SARDWGSLVYEQY

d_gene: TRBD1
len: 10
v_gene: TRBV2
j_gene: TRBJ1-1
CDR3aa: AQRDRNTEAF

d_gene: .
len: 13
v_gene: TRBV21-1
j_gene: TRBJ2-7
CDR3aa: ASSNWREAFYEQY

d_gene: .
len: 9
v_gene: TRBV29-1
j_gene: TRBJ2-1
CDR3aa: SVERWGEQF

d_gene: .
len: 10
v_gene: TRBV10-3
j_gene: TRBJ2-1
CDR3aa: AIRGGTNEQF

d_gene: TRBD2
len: 14
v_gene: TRBV27
j_gene: TRBJ2-3
CDR3aa: ASKARTSGSLDTQY

d_gene: .
len: 11
v_gene: TRBV12-5
j_gene: TRBJ2-7
CDR3aa: ASGSRGVGEQY

d_gene: .
len: 15
v_gene: TRBV7-8
j_gene: TRBJ2-3
CDR3aa: ASSLLGSQTSTDTQY

d_gene: .
len: 12
v_gene: TRBV3-1
j_gene: TRBJ2-7
CDR3aa: ASSPLLSSYEQY

d_gene: .
len: 12
v_gene: TRBV27
j_gene: TRBJ2-1
CDR3aa: ASSLRMFYNEQF

d_gene: TRBD2
len: 13
v_gene: TRBV4-1
j_gene: TRBJ2-5
CDR3aa: ASSYLAGEGKTQY

d_gene: TRBD2
len: 11
v_gene: TRBV6-5
j_gene: TRBJ2-1
CDR3aa: ASSPRGGSEQF

d_gene: .
len: 10
v_gene: TRBV29-1
j_gene: TRBJ1-2
CDR3aa: SVRRTNYGYT

d_gene: .
len: 10
v_gene: TRBV9
j_gene: TRBJ2-1
CDR3aa: ASEPDSYEQF